This is a list of T cell receptor beta chains from one sample in a study of T cells after yellow fever vaccination. A single record per CDR3 protein comes from TCRdb applying MiXCR to the 5' RACE reads. The repertoire holds some 600,000 distinct CDR3 sequences, with about 12% as singletons. The sequenced sample was PBMCs, obtained on the day of the yellow fever booster vaccination. These receptor sequences come from a man under 40 who received the YFV17D yellow fever vaccine. Both conserved end residues are part of each CDR3. The order of the fields is clone size, J gene, V gene, D gene, CDR3 protein, CDR3 DNA. D genes are given only for firm matches. Clone sizes are given selectively: once, few, many, or a class where the clone is expanded.

few TRBJ2-7 TRBV6-2/TRBV6-3 - CASSYSVQGNSYEQYF TGTGCCAGCAGTTACTCGGTCCAGGGGAACTCCTACGAGCAGTACTTC
many TRBJ2-3 TRBV19 - CASSLRPTDTQYF TGTGCCAGTAGCCTTCGACCCACAGATACGCAGTATTTT
few TRBJ2-1 TRBV5-6 - CASPPWDCEQFF TGTGCCAGCCCTCCTTGGGACTGTGAGCAGTTCTTC
- TRBJ2-7 TRBV6-5 - CASSSDIAGYEQYF TGTGCCAGCAGTTCCGATATCGCGGGGTACGAGCAGTACTTC
- TRBJ2-1 TRBV20-1 - CSAETPPLRFF TGCAGTGCTGAGACCCCACCCCTTAGGTTCTTC
many TRBJ2-2 TRBV24-1 - CATSERRTGELFF TGTGCCACCAGTGAACGACGGACCGGGGAGCTGTTTTTT
few TRBJ1-6 TRBV13 - CASSSQTYRDSPLHF TGTGCCAGCAGCTCCCAGACATATCGGGATTCACCCCTCCACTTT
- TRBJ1-2 TRBV25-1 - CASTDSGQLAYGYTF TGTGCCAGCACAGATAGCGGACAGCTCGCATATGGCTACACCTTC
- TRBJ2-6 TRBV12-3/TRBV12-4 TRBD2 CASSSEFGREALSGANVLTF TGTGCCAGCAGCTCCGAGTTCGGGCGGGAGGCCCTCTCTGGGGCCAACGTCCTGACTTTC
few TRBJ2-7 TRBV7-2 - CASSSVFEEQYF TGTGCCAGCAGCTCCGTTTTTGAGGAGCAGTACTTC
- TRBJ2-7 TRBV7-2 TRBD1 CASSLVGQGAGEQYF TGTGCCAGCAGCTTAGTCGGACAGGGGGCAGGGGAGCAGTACTTC
many TRBJ2-2 TRBV5-1 - CASSLASGNTGELFF TGCGCCAGCAGCTTGGCCTCAGGGAACACCGGGGAGCTGTTTTTT
few TRBJ2-1 TRBV29-1 - CSGPSSYNEQFF TGCAGCGGCCCAAGTTCTTACAATGAGCAGTTCTTC
few TRBJ2-1 TRBV9 - CASSAGLNEQFF TGTGCCAGCAGCGCCGGACTTAATGAGCAGTTCTTC
- TRBJ2-1 TRBV28 TRBD2 CASSFMACSPRELAGTSYNEQFF TGTGCCAGCAGTTTTATGGCATGTTCCCCGCGAGAACTAGCGGGTACCTCCTACAATGAGCAGTTCTTC
few TRBJ2-1 TRBV4-3 TRBD2 CASSQDLAGSFYEQFF TGCGCCAGCAGCCAAGATCTAGCGGGATCCTTCTATGAGCAGTTCTTC
many TRBJ1-5 TRBV4-2 - CASSQHLTGDNQPQHF TGTGCCAGCAGCCAACATTTGACAGGTGATAATCAGCCCCAGCATTTT
few TRBJ2-3 TRBV7-9 - CASSLGAQADTQYF TGTGCCAGCAGCTTAGGGGCGCAGGCAGATACGCAGTATTTT
many TRBJ1-6 TRBV27 - CASSLSPRSPLHF TGTGCCAGCAGTTTATCCCCCCGTTCACCCCTCCACTTT
- TRBJ2-2 TRBV20-1 - CSALRRRVATGELFF TGCAGTGCCCTCAGGAGGAGGGTGGCCACCGGGGAGCTGTTTTTT
few TRBJ1-5 TRBV12-3/TRBV12-4 - CASSLLVGGGNQPQHF TGTGCCAGCAGTTTATTGGTAGGAGGAGGCAATCAGCCCCAGCATTTT
many TRBJ2-3 TRBV7-2 TRBD2 CASSLSSGTDTQYF TGCGCCAGCAGCTTGTCTAGCGGGACAGATACGCAGTATTTT
few TRBJ2-5 TRBV28 - CASSFYGASPQETQYF TGTGCCAGCAGTTTCTATGGGGCTAGTCCGCAAGAGACCCAGTACTTC
- TRBJ2-1 TRBV30 TRBD2 CAWSVLAGGPNEQFF TGTGCCTGGAGTGTACTAGCGGGAGGGCCCAATGAGCAGTTCTTC
- TRBJ2-4 TRBV18 TRBD1 CASSPDGRGFIQYF TGTGCCAGCTCACCAGATGGCAGGGGGTTTATTCAGTACTTC
few TRBJ2-7 TRBV7-3 - CASSLTMGTGQALLVPYEQYF TGTGCCAGCAGCTTAACGATGGGGACTGGCCAGGCCCTCCTGGTCCCCTACGAGCAGTACTTC
few TRBJ2-6 TRBV5-5 TRBD1 CASSSGTGASGANVLTF TGTGCCAGCAGTTCCGGGACAGGGGCCTCTGGGGCCAACGTCCTGACTTTC
- TRBJ2-7 TRBV7-2 TRBD2 CASSQTSGSPQYEQYF TGTGCCAGCAGCCAAACTAGCGGGAGTCCCCAATACGAGCAGTACTTC
few TRBJ2-6 TRBV11-2 - CASSWGGGANVLTF TGTGCCAGCAGTTGGGGTGGTGGGGCCAACGTCCTGACTTTC
few TRBJ2-3 TRBV13 TRBD2 CASSTPRTSGDHMGTDTQYF TGTGCCAGCAGCACCCCCCGGACTAGCGGAGACCATATGGGCACAGATACGCAGTATTTT
many TRBJ2-7 TRBV20-1 TRBD1 CSARRGGDEQYF TGCAGTGCTAGACGAGGGGGCGACGAGCAGTACTTC
- TRBJ1-2 TRBV10-3 - CAISESDGYTF TGTGCCATCAGTGAGTCGGATGGCTACACCTTC
few TRBJ1-1 TRBV5-1 - CASSLGQGRNTEAFF TGCGCCAGCAGCTTGGGGCAGGGTCGGAACACTGAAGCTTTCTTT
many TRBJ1-5 TRBV20-1 - CSARVGGTGNQPQHF TGCAGTGCTAGAGTCGGAGGGACGGGCAATCAGCCCCAGCATTTT
- TRBJ2-3 TRBV3-1 TRBD2 CASSQEGTSGTDSTDTQYF TGTGCCAGCAGCCAAGAAGGGACTAGCGGGACCGATAGCACAGATACGCAGTATTTT
- TRBJ2-1 TRBV28 - CASSFGDTPLGEQFF TGTGCCAGCAGTTTTGGGGACACTCCTCTAGGGGAGCAGTTCTTC
few TRBJ2-7 TRBV5-4 - CASSLFNRAGEQYF TGTGCCAGCAGCTTGTTTAACAGGGCGGGCGAGCAGTACTTC
- TRBJ2-1 TRBV19 TRBD1 CASSWDRGSGNEQFF TGTGCCAGTAGCTGGGACAGGGGATCCGGCAATGAGCAGTTCTTC
many TRBJ1-1 TRBV5-1 - CASSTGWNTEAFF TGCGCCAGCAGCACAGGTTGGAACACTGAAGCTTTCTTT
- TRBJ2-1 TRBV19 - CASSIIVAQGTNEQFF TGTGCCAGTAGTATAATAGTGGCCCAGGGAACCAATGAGCAGTTCTTC
few TRBJ1-1 TRBV9 - CASSVDLLNTEAFF TGTGCCAGCAGCGTAGATCTCCTGAACACTGAAGCTTTCTTT
few TRBJ2-5 TRBV5-6 - CASSLGGPDGETQYF TGTGCCAGCAGCTTGGGGGGGCCGGACGGGGAGACCCAGTACTTC
- TRBJ2-5 TRBV18 TRBD2 CASSPQRLAEIKETQYF TGTGCCAGCTCACCCCAGAGACTAGCGGAAATTAAAGAGACCCAGTACTTC
- TRBJ2-5 TRBV7-2 - CASSLGPGAAQETQYF TGTGCCAGCAGCTTAGGGCCAGGGGCGGCCCAAGAGACCCAGTACTTC
few TRBJ2-5 TRBV20-1 TRBD2 CSARDTSDQETQYF TGCAGTGCTAGAGATACTAGCGACCAAGAGACCCAGTACTTC
many TRBJ2-7 TRBV2 - CASSESAYEQYF TGTGCCAGCAGTGAAAGTGCCTACGAGCAGTACTTC
few TRBJ2-1 TRBV14 - CASSQDTVDNEQFF TGTGCCAGCAGCCAAGATACAGTTGACAATGAGCAGTTCTTC
few TRBJ2-7 TRBV5-1 - CASNEGFDWGEQYF TGCGCCAGCAACGAAGGGTTCGATTGGGGCGAGCAGTACTTC
few TRBJ2-3 TRBV20-1 TRBD2 CSARAGLAGSMSTDTQYF TGCAGTGCTAGAGCCGGACTAGCGGGGAGTATGAGCACAGATACGCAGTATTTT
- TRBJ2-3 TRBV5-1 TRBD2 CASSPKITSGRMVTDTQYF TGCGCCAGCAGCCCGAAGATAACTAGCGGGAGAATGGTCACAGATACGCAGTATTTT
- TRBJ2-1 TRBV6-4 - CASSDPPYNEQFF TGTGCCAGCAGCGACCCACCATACAATGAGCAGTTCTTC
- TRBJ2-1 TRBV6-5 - CASRSDRGEQFF TGTGCCAGCAGATCGGACCGTGGAGAGCAGTTCTTC